The 9 T cell receptor beta chains listed next were all sequenced from one sample in a study of blood T cell repertoires in COVID-19. The repertoire was sequenced with immunoSEQ multiplex PCR; TCRdb's copy has only in-frame clones and lacks some. The sample shows over 55,000 clones, more than 85% of them seen only once. Sequencing was done on a sample of peripheral blood. All receptors derive from a man in his fifties or sixties with acute or convalescent COVID-19.

Turning to this clone: A read error may account for a junction end that differs from germline. V and J are TRBV5-8 and TRBJ2-2; a possible D gene is TRBD1 (6 bases). Germline CDR1 is SGHTS and CDR2 is YDEGEE. The length of the CDR3 is 13 residues. The CDR3 DNA sequence: TGTGCCAGCAGCCTGGACAGATACGGGGAGCTGCTTTTT. Protein: CASSLDRYGELLF.

The chain uses TRBV19 and TRBJ1-1; weak D call: TRBD1 (6 bases). Germline loops: CDR1 LNHDA, CDR2 SQIVND (reference sequence). The CDR3 runs to 10 residues. CDR3 protein: CASQGTEAFF. The CDR3 coding sequence is TGTGCTTCACAGGGAACTGAAGCTTTCTTT. The whole variable domain, filled in from reference TRBV19 and TRBJ1-1, reads DGGITQSPKYLFRKEGQNVTLSCEQNLNHDAMYWYRQDPGQGLRLIYYSQIVNDFQKGDIAEGYSVSREKKESFPLTVTSAQKNPTAFYLCASQGTEAFFGQGTRLTVV.

This clone was observed once. The chain employs TRBV5-6 and TRBJ2-1; 7 positions match TRBD1. J lost 6 bases, V lost 1 base, and 1 base had no gene match. Germline V gene data show CDR1 as SGHDT and CDR2 as YYEEEE. The CDR3 extends over 13 amino acids. The CDR3 region has the DNA TGTGCCAGCAGCTTGAGGGGGCTCAATGAGCAGTTCTTC. This encodes CASSLRGLNEQFF. Based on the CDR3 plus reference TRBV5-6 and TRBJ2-1, the full variable domain is DAGVTQSPTHLIKTRGQQVTLRCSPKSGHDTVSWYQQALGQGPQFIFQYYEEEERQRGNFPDRFSGHQFPNYSSELNVNALLLGDSALYLCASSLRGLNEQFFGPGTRLTVL.

In this sample, this clone turned up a few times. The V call is TRBV9, the J call TRBJ1-2; tentatively, D is TRBD1 (6 bases). Germline V gene data show CDR1 as SGDLS and CDR2 as YYNGEE. CDR3 length: 15 amino acids. Trimming cost V 4 bases and J 6 bases, with 19 bases left between them. CDR3 residues: CASSPGGAPDNGYTF. The CDR3 bases are TGTGCCAGCAGCCCCGGGGGGGCGCCGGATAATGGCTACACCTTC.

The DNA of the CDR3 is TGTGCCAGCAGTGAATCCCCGCGGAGTACGCAGTATTTT. Translated: CASSESPRSTQYF. The chain employs TRBV25-1 and TRBJ2-3; D unclear. Germline V gene data show CDR1 as MGHDK and CDR2 as SYGVNS. V was cut by 1 base and J by 8 bases, with 10 bases left in between. This CDR3 contains 13 residues.

This clone was detected only a few times. J is TRBJ1-1 and V is TRBV6-1; 7 nucleotides align to TRBD1. CDR3 length equals 15 residues. Germline V gene sequence: CDR1 MNHNS, CDR2 SASEGT. The junction had 5 bases not matched to a gene; V was cut back by 3 bases and J by 1 base. DNA for the CDR3: TGTGCCAGCAGTGATCACCGGGACAGGAACACTGAAGCTTTCTTT. Encoded protein: CASSDHRDRNTEAFF.

The genes are TRBV9 and TRBJ2-1; 11 positions agree with TRBD2. V trimming: 3 bases; J trimming: 1 base; junction bases outside the gene matches: 3. Germline V gene lookup returns CDR1 SGDLS and CDR2 YYNGEE. The CDR3 extends over 16 amino acids. The CDR3 loop reads CASSAGTSGSYNEQFF. The CDR3 region has the DNA TGTGCCAGCAGCGCCGGGACTAGCGGTTCCTACAATGAGCAGTTCTTC.

This clone was counted a few times. This chain uses TRBV28 with TRBJ1-5, with D perhaps TRBD1 (6 bases). Trimming cost V 5 bases and J 6 bases, with 14 bases left between them. Germline loops: CDR1 MDHEN, CDR2 SYDVKM. This CDR3 has 14 amino acids. Here the CDR3 DNA reads TGTGCCAGCAGTCCCAGGGGTGGGGGTCAGCCCCAGCATTTT. As protein: CASSPRGGGQPQHF.

CDR3 region: CASSLVGTGKGSPLHF. CDR3 in DNA: TGTGCCAGCAGCTTAGTGGGGACAGGGAAAGGATCACCCCTCCACTTT. The chain couples TRBV7-2 to TRBJ1-6; 9 positions agree with TRBD1. V was clipped by 1 base and J by 10 bases; unmatched bases: 8. The CDR3 extends over 16 amino acids. The germline V gene has CDR1 SGHTA and CDR2 FQGNSA.